A single sample gave rise to the 24 T cell receptor beta chains below, sequenced in a study of blood T cell repertoires in COVID-19 (dated by TCRdb to 2020 to 2022). The library was obtained by the immunoSEQ multiplex PCR assay. What TCRdb holds here is the immuneACCESS table cut down to in-frame rearrangements. Part of the clones is not present; checked against another copy, under half of the missing clones reflect an unresolved V gene, and the others are unexplained. A total of some 78,000 clones appear in this sample, about 88% of them only once. Jointly, the top ten make up more than 10% of the sample. Sequencing was done on a sample of peripheral blood. The source is a man aged 65 to 79 with active or convalescent COVID-19.

The DNA for the CDR3 is TGTGCCAGCATGCCGACCGCGGCCTATGGCTACACCTTC. Its translation: CASMPTAAYGYTF. The rearrangement links TRBV7-9 to TRBJ1-2; no clear D. Germline assignment: CDR1 SEHNR and CDR2 FQNEAQ (reference sequence). V was pared by 7 bases and J by 4 bases, with 13 bases between. The length of the CDR3 is 13 residues.

The chain recombines TRBV9 with TRBJ2-1; D remains ambiguous. Germline CDR1 is SGDLS and CDR2 is YYNGEE. The CDR3 consists of 13 residues. V was shortened by 0 bases and J by 10 bases, with 11 bases between the two germline ends. The CDR3 protein is CASSVGGPGEQFF. CDR3 nucleotide sequence: TGTGCCAGCAGCGTAGGTGGGCCTGGAGAGCAGTTCTTC.

The chain carries TRBV4-3 and TRBJ1-2; no clear D. CDR1 and CDR2 from the germline V gene are LGHNA and YSLEER. The CDR3 spans 15 residues. The V end was cut by 0 bases, the J end by 4 bases, with 12 bases between. CDR3 region: CASSQEPGWSYGYTF. The DNA for the CDR3 is TGCGCCAGCAGCCAAGAGCCGGGTTGGAGCTATGGCTACACCTTC.

The rearrangement uses TRBV5-1 and TRBJ1-2; D call uncertain. CDR3 length: 13 amino acids. The germline CDR1 and CDR2 sequences are SGHRS and YFSETQ. V was shortened by 0 bases and J by 5 bases, with 8 bases between the two germline ends. The CDR3 is CASSLEAAYGYTF. CDR3 coding DNA: TGCGCCAGCAGCTTGGAGGCGGCGTATGGCTACACCTTC.

The genes are TRBV6-5 and TRBJ2-5, with 9 bases aligning to TRBD1. Trimming took 2 bases from V and 5 from J; bases not matched to a gene: 6. CDR1 and CDR2 (germline): MNHEY, SVGAGI. CDR3 length: 15 amino acids. This chain's CDR3 is CASSYTTGGSETQYF. The CDR3 DNA reads as TGTGCCAGCAGTTACACCACAGGGGGCTCGGAGACCCAGTACTTC.

This chain uses TRBV4-1 with TRBJ1-4, with no clear D. V was cut by 3 bases and J by 0 bases, with 11 bases left in between. The CDR3 length is 16 residues. The germline CDR1 and CDR2 sequences are MGHRA and YSYEKL. The CDR3 nucleotides are TGCGCCAGCAGCCACCGACTCTGGGCAACTAATGAAAAACTGTTTTTT. Protein: CASSHRLWATNEKLFF.

The V and J genes are TRBV28 and TRBJ1-5; 9 nucleotides match TRBD1. The trim removed 8 bases at V and 7 bases at J, leaving 12 bases unmatched. The CDR3 sequence is 15 residues long. Germline assignment: CDR1 MDHEN and CDR2 SYDVKM. CDR3: CASYSRGTGPQPQHF. The CDR3 DNA reads as TGTGCCAGCTATTCTCGCGGGACAGGGCCACAGCCCCAGCATTTT.

For the CDR3, the DNA is TGTGCCAGCAGCCGGGACAGTACGTATCAGCCCCAGCATTTT. Residues: CASSRDSTYQPQHF. The V and J genes are TRBV7-2 and TRBJ1-5, with TRBD1 matching over 7 bases. In germline, CDR1 is SGHTA, CDR2 FQGNSA. Losses at the gene ends were 5 bases for V and 5 bases for J; bases not matched to a gene: 6. The CDR3 is 14 amino acids.

The chain has TRBV20-1 and TRBJ2-3, with 10 bases lining up with TRBD2. V lost 3 bases to trimming and J lost 5 bases; unmatched junction nucleotides: 11. This CDR3 spans 16 amino acids. CDR1 and CDR2 from the germline V gene are DFQATT and SNEGSKA (reference sequence). Here the CDR3 DNA reads TGCAGTGCTAGTTTTTCTAGCGGGGGTGTTCGAGATACGCAGTATTTT. Protein: CSASFSSGGVRDTQYF.

The chain joins TRBV5-1 to TRBJ2-3; 10 bases align to TRBD2. CDR1 is SGHRS and CDR2 is YFSETQ in the germline V gene. V was clipped by 4 bases and J by 0 bases; unmatched bases: 5. The CDR3 contains 16 residues. The CDR3 nucleotides read TGCGCCAGCAGCCCTGGACTAGCGGAAAGCACAGATACGCAGTATTTT. Its protein product is CASSPGLAESTDTQYF.

This chain connects TRBV10-1 to TRBJ2-2, with 11 bases identical to TRBD1. The germline V gene has CDR1 WNHNN and CDR2 SYGVQD (reference sequence). The CDR3 has 13 residues. Trimming took 9 bases from V and 6 from J; bases not matched to a gene: 3. This CDR3 reads CASRGQGAGELFF. CDR3 in DNA: TGCGCCAGTCGGGGACAGGGGGCCGGGGAGCTGTTTTTT.

The chain links TRBV20-1 to TRBJ1-1, with D perhaps matching TRBD1 (6 bases). Trimming took 5 bases from V and 10 from J, leaving 14 bases between them. The CDR3 totals 11 residues. Germline-derived CDR1 and CDR2 are DFQATT and SNEGSKA (reference sequence). The CDR3 DNA reads TGCAGTGCTCCGGACAGACCAGGAGCTTTCTTT. Translation: CSAPDRPGAFF.

The V and J genes are TRBV24-1 and TRBJ2-3, with 10 bases fitting TRBD2. CDR3 length equals 17 residues. The V segment lost 3 bases and the J segment 3 bases; nucleotides outside the gene matches: 8. Germline lookup yields CDR1 KGHDR and CDR2 SFDVKD. The CDR3 nucleotides read TGTGCCACCAGTGATCCTCAAGCGGGGGGGGCGACAGATACGCAGTATTTT. It is translated as CATSDPQAGGATDTQYF.

The chain combines TRBV28 with TRBJ2-3, with 7 bases lining up with TRBD2. Looked up from germline, CDR1 is MDHEN and CDR2 is SYDVKM. The CDR3 runs 13 residues. V lost 10 bases and J lost 4; bases outside the gene matches: 8. CDR3: CATRAGWADTQYF. CDR3 bases: TGTGCCACCAGAGCGGGGTGGGCAGATACGCAGTATTTT.

This clone came up a few times. The CDR3 protein is CASSLGTFPQPQHF. DNA for the CDR3: TGTGCCAGCAGCTTAGGAACATTCCCCCAGCCCCAGCATTTT. V usage is TRBV7-2 and J usage is TRBJ1-5; D uncertain. V was cut by 1 base and J by 7 bases, with 11 bases left in between. This CDR3 has 14 amino acids. CDR1 is SGHTA, CDR2 FQGNSA, per germline.

The chain joins TRBV5-1 to TRBJ1-1; TRBD1 might be the D (6 bases). Germline assignment: CDR1 SGHRS and CDR2 YFSETQ. CDR3 length: 14 amino acids. V was trimmed by 2 bases and J by 1 base, leaving 9 bases between them. In nucleotides, the CDR3 is TGCGCCAGCAGCTTTATGACAGGGAACACTGAAGCTTTCTTT. This translates into CASSFMTGNTEAFF.

J is TRBJ1-1 and V is TRBV19, with 7 positions matching TRBD1. Germline trimming cut 10 bases from V and 12 bases from J; bases unmatched to any gene: 11. The V gene's germline CDR1 is LNHDA and CDR2 SQIVND (reference sequence). The CDR3 totals 11 residues. The CDR3 DNA sequence: TGTGCCACGACACAGGGGTTTTCTCCTTTCTTT. It is translated as CATTQGFSPFF. Using reference TRBV19 and TRBJ1-1 for the parts outside the CDR3, the full variable domain is DGGITQSPKYLFRKEGQNVTLSCEQNLNHDAMYWYRQDPGQGLRLIYYSQIVNDFQKGDIAEGYSVSREKKESFPLTVTSAQKNPTAFYLCATTQGFSPFFGQGTRLTVV.

The V and J genes are TRBV18 and TRBJ1-5; tentative D call: TRBD1 (6 bases). The CDR3 is 15 residues long. The germline V gene encodes CDR1 KGHSH and CDR2 LQKENI. Trimming removed 3 bases from V and 1 base from J, with 10 bases in between. The CDR3 sequence is CASSPQGSSNQPQHF. DNA for the CDR3: TGTGCCAGCTCACCGCAGGGGAGCAGCAATCAGCCCCAGCATTTT.

The rearrangement links TRBV6-2 or TRBV6-3 to TRBJ2-2; a weak D match, TRBD1 (5 bases). The V end was cut by 2 bases, the J end by 4 bases, with 11 bases between. Germline CDR1 reads MNHEY; CDR2 reads SVGEGT. This CDR3 region has 15 residues. The CDR3 nucleotides read TGTGCCAGCAGTTACAGGGGCGGATTCACCGGGGAGCTGTTTTTT. It is translated as CASSYRGGFTGELFF.

The chain links TRBV29-1 to TRBJ1-2, with TRBD1 as a possible D gene (5 bases). CDR3 size: 14 residues. Germline CDR1 is SQVTM and CDR2 is ANQGSEA. V was cut by 5 bases and J by 2 bases, with 15 bases left in between. CDR3 sequence (DNA): TGCAGCGTTTTCAGGGAGGGAGGCAACTATGGCTACACCTTC. This gives the protein CSVFREGGNYGYTF.

This clone was seen a handful of times. The chain is built from TRBV5-6 and TRBJ1-6; 9 bases match TRBD1. Germline trimming cut 4 bases from V and 7 bases from J; bases unmatched to any gene: 9. Germline-derived CDR1 and CDR2 are SGHDT and YYEEEE. The CDR3 is 16 amino acids. The chain's CDR3 is CASSLGWGQGNSPLHF. The CDR3 nucleotides read TGTGCCAGCAGCCTGGGTTGGGGACAGGGAAATTCACCCCTCCACTTT.

V gene TRBV6-1 combines with J gene TRBJ2-2; the match to TRBD2 covers 8 bases. CDR1 is MNHNS and CDR2 is SASEGT in the germline V gene. J lost 0 bases, V lost 10 bases, and 4 bases had no gene match. This CDR3 spans 14 amino acids. The CDR3 is CATRGGANTGELFF. In DNA, the CDR3 is TGTGCCACCCGGGGGGGAGCGAACACCGGGGAGCTGTTTTTT.

This clone was detected only a few times. The V and J genes are TRBV29-1 and TRBJ1-1; no clear D gene. Germline V gene data show CDR1 as SQVTM and CDR2 as ANQGSEA. V lost 7 bases to trimming and J lost 5 bases, with 8 bases between them. This CDR3 comprises 10 residues. The CDR3 DNA reads TGCAGCGCCCGCCGGACTGAAGCTTTCTTT. Its translation: CSARRTEAFF.

The chain combines TRBV19 with TRBJ1-1, with unresolved D. The V gene lost 5 bases and the J gene lost 1 base, with 8 bases spanning the gap. The length of the CDR3 is 13 residues. Germline V CDR1 and CDR2: LNHDA, SQIVND (reference sequence). The CDR3, as DNA: TGTGCCAGTAGTGTGACAAGGAACACTGAAGCTTTCTTT. It codes for CASSVTRNTEAFF. The full variable domain, rest sourced from reference TRBV19 and TRBJ1-1, is DGGITQSPKYLFRKEGQNVTLSCEQNLNHDAMYWYRQDPGQGLRLIYYSQIVNDFQKGDIAEGYSVSREKKESFPLTVTSAQKNPTAFYLCASSVTRNTEAFFGQGTRLTVV.